This TCR beta chain was sequenced during a study of blood T cell repertoires in COVID-19. About the study: Sites in the United States, Italy and Spain provided acute and convalescent COVID-19 samples.

CDR1 and CDR2 from the germline V gene are LGHDT and YNNKEL (reference sequence). J lost 1 base, V lost 3 bases, and 6 bases had no gene match. This CDR3 spans 17 amino acids. Generated by immunoSEQ multiplex PCR, the TCRdb table keeps only in-frame clones and is missing some. The table has 250,000 or so clones, around nine tenths seen once. The clonotype comes from a woman aged 55-75 years with acute or convalescent COVID-19. Sequencing was done on a sample of peripheral blood. This chain joins TRBV3-1 (or the pseudogene TRBV3-2) and TRBJ2-2; TRBD2 agrees at 9 bases. CDR3 in amino acids: CASSHVIAGVNTGELFF. Here the CDR3 DNA reads TGTGCCAGCAGCCATGTGATAGCGGGGGTGAACACCGGGGAGCTGTTTTTT.